This TCR beta chain was sequenced for a study of shared clonotypes between healthy human individuals. In the study overall: CD4 naive cells filled three plates per donor, CD4 memory three, CD8 naive two and CD8 memory one.

Sorted-subset replicate PCR reactions were performed with approximately 200 ng DNA, corresponding to roughly 30,000 T cell genomes. TCRdb's copy holds only in-frame clones and misses some; the assay was immunoSEQ multiplex PCR. Among about 1,500,000 clones, roughly 96% were seen once, and the ten largest hold approximately 1.1%. Turning to this clone: The antigen is not known.

The study's findings and limits: The sharing of 4.5% to 5.5% of naive CD4 clonotypes was seen across several donors. Apart from blood, nothing was sampled; tissue repertoires likely differ.

CDR3 length: 16 residues. Germline CDR1 is KGHSH and CDR2 is LQKENI. V dropped 2 bases and J dropped 7 bases, with 21 bases sitting between them. This TCR was recovered from a man younger than 40 in good health. Sequenced input: naive CD4+ T cells sorted from blood. Subset denoted: CD45RA+ positively selected. The chain joins TRBV18 to TRBJ2-7, with D maybe TRBD1 (5 bases). CDR3 protein: CASSPYVPGRVREQYF. CDR3 nucleotide sequence: TGTGCCAGCTCACCATACGTTCCGGGCAGGGTACGAGAGCAGTACTTC.